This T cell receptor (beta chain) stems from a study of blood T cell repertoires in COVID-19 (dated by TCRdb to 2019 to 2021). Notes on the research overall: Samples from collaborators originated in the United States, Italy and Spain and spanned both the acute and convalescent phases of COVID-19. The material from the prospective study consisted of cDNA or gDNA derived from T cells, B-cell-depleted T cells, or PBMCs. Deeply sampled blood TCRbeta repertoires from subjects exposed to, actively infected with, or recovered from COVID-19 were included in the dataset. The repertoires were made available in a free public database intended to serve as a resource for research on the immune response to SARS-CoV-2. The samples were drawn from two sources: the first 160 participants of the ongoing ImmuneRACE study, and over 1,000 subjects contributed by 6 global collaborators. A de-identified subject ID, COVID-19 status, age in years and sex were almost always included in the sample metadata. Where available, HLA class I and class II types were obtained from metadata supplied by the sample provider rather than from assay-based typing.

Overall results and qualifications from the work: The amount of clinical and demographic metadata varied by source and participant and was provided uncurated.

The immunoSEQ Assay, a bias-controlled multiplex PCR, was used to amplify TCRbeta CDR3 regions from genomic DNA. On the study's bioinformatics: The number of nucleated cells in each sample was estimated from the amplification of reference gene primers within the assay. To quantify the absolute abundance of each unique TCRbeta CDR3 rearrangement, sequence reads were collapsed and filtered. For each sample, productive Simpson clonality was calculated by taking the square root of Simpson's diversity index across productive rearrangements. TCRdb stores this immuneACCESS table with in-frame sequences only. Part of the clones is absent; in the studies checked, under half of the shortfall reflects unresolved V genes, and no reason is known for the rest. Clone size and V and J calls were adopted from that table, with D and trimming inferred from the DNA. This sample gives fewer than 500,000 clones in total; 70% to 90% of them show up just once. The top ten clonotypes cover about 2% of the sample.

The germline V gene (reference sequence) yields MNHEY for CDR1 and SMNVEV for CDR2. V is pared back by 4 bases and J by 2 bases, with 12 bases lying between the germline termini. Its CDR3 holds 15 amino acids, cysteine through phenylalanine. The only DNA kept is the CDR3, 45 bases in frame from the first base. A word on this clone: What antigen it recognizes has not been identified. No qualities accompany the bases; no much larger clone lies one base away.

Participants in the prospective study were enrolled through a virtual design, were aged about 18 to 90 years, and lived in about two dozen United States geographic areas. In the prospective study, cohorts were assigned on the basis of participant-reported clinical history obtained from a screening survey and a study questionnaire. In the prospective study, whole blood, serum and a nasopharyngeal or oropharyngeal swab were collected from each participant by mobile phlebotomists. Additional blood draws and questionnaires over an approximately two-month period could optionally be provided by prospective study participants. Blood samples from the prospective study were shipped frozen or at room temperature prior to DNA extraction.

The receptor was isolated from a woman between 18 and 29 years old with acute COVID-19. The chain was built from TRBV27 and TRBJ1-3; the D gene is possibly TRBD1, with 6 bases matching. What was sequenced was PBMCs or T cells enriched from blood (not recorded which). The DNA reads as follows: TGTGCCAGCAGTTATAGGGGGGGCGCTGGAAACACCATATATTTT. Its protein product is CASSYRGGAGNTIYF.